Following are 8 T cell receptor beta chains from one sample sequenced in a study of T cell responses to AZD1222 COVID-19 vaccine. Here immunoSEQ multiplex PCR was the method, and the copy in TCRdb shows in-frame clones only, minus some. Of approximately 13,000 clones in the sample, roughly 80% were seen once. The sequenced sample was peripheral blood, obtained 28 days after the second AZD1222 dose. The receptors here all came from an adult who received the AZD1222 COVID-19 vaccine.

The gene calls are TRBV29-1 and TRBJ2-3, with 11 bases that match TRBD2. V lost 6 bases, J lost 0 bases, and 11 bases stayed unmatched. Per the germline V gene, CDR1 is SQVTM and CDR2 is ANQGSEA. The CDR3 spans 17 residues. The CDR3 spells CSVGSSGGRGSTDTQYF. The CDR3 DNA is TGCAGCGTGGGATCTAGCGGGGGGCGGGGTAGCACAGATACGCAGTATTTT.

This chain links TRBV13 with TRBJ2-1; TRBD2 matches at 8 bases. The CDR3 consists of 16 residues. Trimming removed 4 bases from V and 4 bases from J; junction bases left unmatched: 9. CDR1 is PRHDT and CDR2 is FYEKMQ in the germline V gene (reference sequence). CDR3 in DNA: TGTGCCAGCAGCTGGCTAGCGGGCCGAGATTACAATGAGCAGTTCTTC. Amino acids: CASSWLAGRDYNEQFF.

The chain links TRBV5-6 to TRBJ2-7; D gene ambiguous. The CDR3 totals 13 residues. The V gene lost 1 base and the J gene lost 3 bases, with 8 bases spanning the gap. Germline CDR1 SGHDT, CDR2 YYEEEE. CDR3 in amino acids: CASSLQLYYEQYF. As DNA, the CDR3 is TGTGCCAGCAGCTTGCAATTGTACTACGAGCAGTACTTC.

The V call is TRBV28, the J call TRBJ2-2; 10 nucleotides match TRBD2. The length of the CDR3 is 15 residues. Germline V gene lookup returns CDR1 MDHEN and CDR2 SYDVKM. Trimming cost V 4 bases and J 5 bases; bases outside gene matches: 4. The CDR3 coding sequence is TGTGCCAGCAGTTCTAGCGGGAGTATAACCGGGGAGCTGTTTTTT. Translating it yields CASSSSGSITGELFF.

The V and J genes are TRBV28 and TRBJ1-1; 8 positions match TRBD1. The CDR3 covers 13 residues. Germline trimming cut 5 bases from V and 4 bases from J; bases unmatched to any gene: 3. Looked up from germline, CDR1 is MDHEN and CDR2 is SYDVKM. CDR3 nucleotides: TGTGCCAGCAGTACAGGGGGTAGCACTGAAGCTTTCTTT. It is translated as CASSTGGSTEAFF. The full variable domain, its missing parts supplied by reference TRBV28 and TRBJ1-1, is DVKVTQSSRYLVKRTGEKVFLECVQDMDHENMFWYRQDPGLGLRLIYFSYDVKMKEKGDIPEGYSVSREKKERFSLILESASTNQTSMYLCASSTGGSTEAFFGQGTRLTVV.

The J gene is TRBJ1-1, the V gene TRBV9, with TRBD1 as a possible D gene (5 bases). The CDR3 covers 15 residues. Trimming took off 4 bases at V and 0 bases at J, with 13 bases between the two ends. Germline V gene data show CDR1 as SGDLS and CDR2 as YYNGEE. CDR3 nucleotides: TGTGCCAGCAGCCCCTCCCTACAGGTGAACACTGAAGCTTTCTTT. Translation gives CASSPSLQVNTEAFF.

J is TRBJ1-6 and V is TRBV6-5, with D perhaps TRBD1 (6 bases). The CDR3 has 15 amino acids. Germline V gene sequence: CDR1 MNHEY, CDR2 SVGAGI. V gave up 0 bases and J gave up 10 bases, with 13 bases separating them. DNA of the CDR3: TGTGCCAGCAGTTACTCGTACAGGGCAATCTCACCCCTCCACTTT. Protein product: CASSYSYRAISPLHF.

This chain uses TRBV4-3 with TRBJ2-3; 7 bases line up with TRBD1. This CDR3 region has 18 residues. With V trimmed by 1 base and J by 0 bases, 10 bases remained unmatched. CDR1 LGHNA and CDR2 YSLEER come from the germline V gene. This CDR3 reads CASSQGVIGRGSTDTQYF. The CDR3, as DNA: TGCGCCAGCAGCCAAGGAGTTATTGGCAGGGGGAGCACAGATACGCAGTATTTT.